These T cell receptor beta chains were read from a single sample in a study of Ad26.COV2.S vaccination and SARS-CoV-2 variants. Sequenced by immunoSEQ multiplex PCR; TCRdb stores in-frame clones only, minus some. Of about 390,000 clones listed, 88% are singletons. The sample in question was peripheral blood, obtained in a trial of Ad26.COV2.S vaccine versus placebo. The receptors here all came from a person aged 18-65 years who received the Ad26.COV2.S COVID-19 vaccine or a placebo. Both conserved end residues are part of each CDR3. Fields, in order: J gene, D gene, clone size, V gene, CDR3 protein, CDR3 DNA. D genes are given only for firm matches. Only some rows state a clone size, as once, few, many or a class for expanded clones.

J gene: TRBJ2-1
D gene: NA
clone size: once
V gene: TRBV12-2
CDR3 protein: CASRLVEETSGGADEQFF
CDR3 DNA: TGTGCAAGTCGCTTAGTCGAAGAGACTAGCGGGGGGGCCGATGAGCAGTTCTTC

J gene: TRBJ2-7
D gene: TRBD1
clone size: NA
V gene: TRBV5-4
CDR3 protein: CASSLRTGDEQYF
CDR3 DNA: TGTGCCAGCAGCCTCCGGACAGGCGACGAGCAGTACTTC

J gene: TRBJ1-6
D gene: NA
clone size: NA
V gene: TRBV30
CDR3 protein: CAWSVGRRLSPLHF
CDR3 DNA: TGTGCCTGGAGTGTTGGACGGCGACTCTCACCCCTCCACTTT

J gene: TRBJ1-2
D gene: NA
clone size: NA
V gene: TRBV15
CDR3 protein: CATSRDRVIGGYTF
CDR3 DNA: TGTGCCACCAGCAGAGATCGGGTAATTGGTGGCTACACCTTC

J gene: TRBJ1-1
D gene: NA
clone size: NA
V gene: TRBV5-1
CDR3 protein: CASSLDWGVEAFF
CDR3 DNA: TGCGCCAGCAGCTTAGATTGGGGGGTTGAAGCTTTCTTT

J gene: TRBJ1-2
D gene: NA
clone size: NA
V gene: TRBV4-1
CDR3 protein: CASSQDTALGVYGYTF
CDR3 DNA: TGCGCCAGCAGCCAAGACACCGCTCTGGGGGTCTATGGCTACACCTTC

J gene: TRBJ2-3
D gene: TRBD1
clone size: once
V gene: TRBV6-2/TRBV6-3
CDR3 protein: CASSYPTGGGTDTQYF
CDR3 DNA: TGTGCCAGCAGTTACCCGACAGGGGGAGGCACAGATACGCAGTATTTT

J gene: TRBJ1-5
D gene: TRBD1
clone size: NA
V gene: TRBV19
CDR3 protein: CATSGTGGGQPQHF
CDR3 DNA: TGTGCCACCTCAGGTACAGGGGGCGGTCAGCCCCAGCATTTT

J gene: TRBJ2-2
D gene: TRBD1
clone size: NA
V gene: TRBV5-1
CDR3 protein: CASSPRQGNTGELFF
CDR3 DNA: TGCGCCAGCAGTCCTAGACAGGGTAACACCGGGGAGCTGTTTTTT

J gene: TRBJ2-1
D gene: TRBD2
clone size: NA
V gene: TRBV13
CDR3 protein: CASSLAGGPYFNEQFF
CDR3 DNA: TGTGCCAGCAGCTTAGCGGGGGGGCCGTACTTCAATGAGCAGTTCTTC

J gene: TRBJ1-6
D gene: NA
clone size: once
V gene: TRBV18
CDR3 protein: CASSPNSGTAGSGSPLHF
CDR3 DNA: TGTGCCAGCTCACCAAATTCAGGTACCGCGGGTAGCGGTTCACCCCTCCACTTT

J gene: TRBJ2-1
D gene: TRBD2
clone size: NA
V gene: TRBV7-8
CDR3 protein: CASSLTSGGYNEQFF
CDR3 DNA: TGTGCCAGCAGCCTGACTAGCGGGGGATACAATGAGCAGTTCTTC

J gene: TRBJ1-2
D gene: TRBD1
clone size: once
V gene: TRBV19
CDR3 protein: CASSRTGGSANYGYTF
CDR3 DNA: TGTGCCAGTAGCAGGACAGGGGGTTCGGCTAACTATGGCTACACCTTC

J gene: TRBJ1-3
D gene: TRBD1
clone size: NA
V gene: TRBV5-1
CDR3 protein: CASSLDRASGNTIYF
CDR3 DNA: TGCGCCAGCAGCTTAGACAGGGCCTCTGGAAACACCATATATTTT

J gene: TRBJ2-5
D gene: TRBD2
clone size: NA
V gene: TRBV11-2
CDR3 protein: CASSLRVGLDGTQYF
CDR3 DNA: TGTGCCAGCAGCTTAAGAGTCGGACTAGATGGGACCCAGTACTTC

J gene: TRBJ1-1
D gene: TRBD1
clone size: many
V gene: TRBV5-1
CDR3 protein: CASSWTGTGVTEAFF
CDR3 DNA: TGCGCCAGCAGCTGGACCGGGACAGGGGTCACTGAAGCTTTCTTT

J gene: TRBJ2-7
D gene: NA
clone size: NA
V gene: TRBV6-2/TRBV6-3
CDR3 protein: CASSYGNSYEQYF
CDR3 DNA: TGTGCCAGCAGTTATGGGAACTCCTACGAGCAGTACTTC

J gene: TRBJ2-3
D gene: TRBD2
clone size: NA
V gene: TRBV11-3
CDR3 protein: CASSPGTSGGASSTDTQYF
CDR3 DNA: TGTGCCAGCAGCCCAGGGACTAGCGGGGGGGCTTCTAGCACAGATACGCAGTATTTT

J gene: TRBJ2-3
D gene: NA
clone size: NA
V gene: TRBV2
CDR3 protein: CASSELTVRRITDTQYF
CDR3 DNA: TGTGCCAGCAGCGAACTCACTGTAAGACGAATCACAGATACGCAGTATTTT

J gene: TRBJ1-1
D gene: NA
clone size: NA
V gene: TRBV7-8
CDR3 protein: CASSLRVWNTEAFF
CDR3 DNA: TGTGCCAGCAGCCTCCGGGTCTGGAACACTGAAGCTTTCTTT

J gene: TRBJ1-2
D gene: NA
clone size: NA
V gene: TRBV9
CDR3 protein: CASSVADSNYGYTF
CDR3 DNA: TGTGCCAGCAGCGTAGCGGACAGTAACTATGGCTACACCTTC

J gene: TRBJ1-2
D gene: NA
clone size: NA
V gene: TRBV7-9
CDR3 protein: CASSFGGPDYGYTF
CDR3 DNA: TGTGCCAGCAGCTTTGGGGGGCCTGACTATGGCTACACCTTC

J gene: TRBJ2-5
D gene: NA
clone size: NA
V gene: TRBV3-1/TRBV3-2
CDR3 protein: CASSQVDSYQETQYF
CDR3 DNA: TGTGCCAGCAGCCAAGTCGACTCCTACCAAGAGACCCAGTACTTC

J gene: TRBJ2-3
D gene: NA
clone size: NA
V gene: TRBV11-1
CDR3 protein: CASSRVTDTQYF
CDR3 DNA: TGTGCCAGCAGCCGAGTCACAGATACGCAGTATTTT

J gene: TRBJ1-2
D gene: TRBD1
clone size: NA
V gene: TRBV6-5
CDR3 protein: CASFGGQGDYGYTF
CDR3 DNA: TGTGCCAGCTTCGGCGGGCAGGGGGACTATGGCTACACCTTC

J gene: TRBJ2-1
D gene: NA
clone size: NA
V gene: TRBV24-1
CDR3 protein: CATSDSGRLNNEQFF
CDR3 DNA: TGTGCCACCAGTGATTCCGGCAGGCTTAACAATGAGCAGTTCTTC